The rows below give T cell receptor beta chains drawn from one sample of a study of blood T cell repertoires in COVID-19. Assay used: immunoSEQ multiplex PCR; TCRdb lists only in-frame clones, some missing. The sample consists of 40,000 to 60,000 clones, around 84% of them appearing once. The sequenced sample was peripheral blood. These receptors all come from a man between 50 and 59 years old with active COVID-19. The CDR3 runs from the conserved cysteine through the conserved F or W. Fields, in order: J gene, clone size, V gene, CDR3 length, D gene, CDR3 DNA, CDR3 protein. A D gene is named only where the DNA matches it firmly. Clone size is not always given. Where it is, it says once, few, many or a class for expanded clones.

j_call: TRBJ1-1
clone_size: -
v_call: TRBV6-6
cdr3_length: 14
d_call: -
cdr3_nt: TGTGCCAGCAGTTTTGGGGGTGCGGGGACTGAAGCTTTCTTT
cdr3_aa: CASSFGGAGTEAFF

j_call: TRBJ2-3
clone_size: -
v_call: TRBV13
cdr3_length: 14
d_call: -
cdr3_nt: TGTGCCAGCAGCCGTCCGGGGGGCACAGATACGCAGTATTTT
cdr3_aa: CASSRPGGTDTQYF

j_call: TRBJ1-5
clone_size: -
v_call: TRBV28
cdr3_length: 15
d_call: TRBD1
cdr3_nt: TGTGCCAGCAGTCCGGGACAGGGGGCTTATCAGCCCCAGCATTTT
cdr3_aa: CASSPGQGAYQPQHF

j_call: TRBJ2-1
clone_size: -
v_call: TRBV6-5
cdr3_length: 14
d_call: TRBD2
cdr3_nt: TGTGCCAGCAGTTTCTTCTTTACTAGCGGTCTTCAGTTCTTC
cdr3_aa: CASSFFFTSGLQFF

j_call: TRBJ2-1
clone_size: -
v_call: TRBV5-4
cdr3_length: 15
d_call: TRBD2
cdr3_nt: TGTGCCAGCAGCTTGGGGGGGGGAATTTACAATGAGCAGTTCTTC
cdr3_aa: CASSLGGGIYNEQFF

j_call: TRBJ1-3
clone_size: -
v_call: TRBV5-1
cdr3_length: 14
d_call: TRBD1
cdr3_nt: TGCGCCAGCAAAGGAGGGGACAGTGGAAACACCATATATTTT
cdr3_aa: CASKGGDSGNTIYF

j_call: TRBJ1-1
clone_size: -
v_call: TRBV19
cdr3_length: 14
d_call: -
cdr3_nt: TGTGCCAGTACTCGAAGTGCCGGTGACACTGAAGCTTTCTTT
cdr3_aa: CASTRSAGDTEAFF

j_call: TRBJ2-7
clone_size: -
v_call: TRBV27
cdr3_length: 16
d_call: -
cdr3_nt: TGTGCCAGCAGCGGTGACAGGTCCACAGTAACCTACGAGCAGTACTTC
cdr3_aa: CASSGDRSTVTYEQYF

j_call: TRBJ2-5
clone_size: -
v_call: TRBV5-1
cdr3_length: 15
d_call: -
cdr3_nt: TGCGCCAGCAGCTTGGCATTGGGGCGCCAAGAGACCCAGTACTTC
cdr3_aa: CASSLALGRQETQYF

j_call: TRBJ1-2
clone_size: -
v_call: TRBV7-2
cdr3_length: 14
d_call: -
cdr3_nt: TGTGCCAGCAGCTCGTTAATTACAGGATCCGGCTACACCTTC
cdr3_aa: CASSSLITGSGYTF

j_call: TRBJ1-2
clone_size: once
v_call: TRBV11-2
cdr3_length: 13
d_call: TRBD1
cdr3_nt: TGTGCCAGCAGCCGGACAGGGCACTATGGCTACACCTTC
cdr3_aa: CASSRTGHYGYTF

j_call: TRBJ1-4
clone_size: -
v_call: TRBV9
cdr3_length: 14
d_call: TRBD1
cdr3_nt: TGTGCCAGCAGCCCGGGACAGGGTTTGGGAAAACTGTTTTTT
cdr3_aa: CASSPGQGLGKLFF

j_call: TRBJ2-3
clone_size: -
v_call: TRBV7-9
cdr3_length: 15
d_call: TRBD2
cdr3_nt: TGTGCCAGCGCCCTGCCCAGCGGGGGTGCAGATACGCAGTATTTT
cdr3_aa: CASALPSGGADTQYF

j_call: TRBJ1-2
clone_size: few
v_call: TRBV7-9
cdr3_length: 15
d_call: -
cdr3_nt: TGTGCCAGCTCCCCTATTCTAAGGGGGGGTTATGGCTACACCTTC
cdr3_aa: CASSPILRGGYGYTF

j_call: TRBJ2-5
clone_size: -
v_call: TRBV7-2
cdr3_length: 15
d_call: -
cdr3_nt: TGTGCCAGCAGCTCCCTCGGGGGTTTTAGGGAGACCCAGTACTTC
cdr3_aa: CASSSLGGFRETQYF

j_call: TRBJ1-1
clone_size: once
v_call: TRBV28
cdr3_length: 16
d_call: -
cdr3_nt: TGTGCCAGCAGTTCCCCCGGGGGGGGGCGGAACACTGAAGCTTTCTTT
cdr3_aa: CASSSPGGGRNTEAFF

j_call: TRBJ1-4
clone_size: -
v_call: TRBV19
cdr3_length: 14
d_call: -
cdr3_nt: TGTGCCAGTAACCTGGGCGGGCGAGGTGAAAAACTGTTTTTT
cdr3_aa: CASNLGGRGEKLFF

j_call: TRBJ1-2
clone_size: -
v_call: TRBV28
cdr3_length: 12
d_call: -
cdr3_nt: TGTGCCAGCACTACCGGGTCGAAAGACTACACCTTC
cdr3_aa: CASTTGSKDYTF